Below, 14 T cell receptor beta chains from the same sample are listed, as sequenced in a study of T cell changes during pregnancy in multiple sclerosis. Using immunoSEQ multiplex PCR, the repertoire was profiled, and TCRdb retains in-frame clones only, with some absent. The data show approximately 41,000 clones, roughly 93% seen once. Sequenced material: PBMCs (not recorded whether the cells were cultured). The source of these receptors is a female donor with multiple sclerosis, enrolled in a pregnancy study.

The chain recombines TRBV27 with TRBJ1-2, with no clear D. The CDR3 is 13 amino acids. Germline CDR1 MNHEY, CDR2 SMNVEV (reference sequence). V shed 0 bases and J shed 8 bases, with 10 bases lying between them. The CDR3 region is CASSLSVIDGYTF. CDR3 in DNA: TGTGCCAGCAGTTTATCGGTAATTGACGGCTACACCTTC.

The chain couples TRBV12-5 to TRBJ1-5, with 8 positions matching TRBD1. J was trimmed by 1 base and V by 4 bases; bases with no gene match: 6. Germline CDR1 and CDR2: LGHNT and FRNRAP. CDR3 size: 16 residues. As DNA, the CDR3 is TGTGCTAGTGGTTACTCAGGACAGGGCAGCAATCAGCCCCAGCATTTT. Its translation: CASGYSGQGSNQPQHF.

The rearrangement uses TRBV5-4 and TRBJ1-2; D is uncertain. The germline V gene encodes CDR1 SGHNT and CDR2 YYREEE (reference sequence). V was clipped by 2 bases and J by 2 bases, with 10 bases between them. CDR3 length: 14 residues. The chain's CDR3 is CASSLGGENYGYTF. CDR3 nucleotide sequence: TGTGCCAGCAGCTTAGGTGGGGAAAACTATGGCTACACCTTC. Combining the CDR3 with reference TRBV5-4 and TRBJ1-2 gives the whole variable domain ETGVTQSPTHLIKTRGQQVTLRCSSQSGHNTVSWYQQALGQGPQFIFQYYREEENGRGNFPPRFSGLQFPNYSSELNVNALELDDSALYLCASSLGGENYGYTFGSGTRLTVV.

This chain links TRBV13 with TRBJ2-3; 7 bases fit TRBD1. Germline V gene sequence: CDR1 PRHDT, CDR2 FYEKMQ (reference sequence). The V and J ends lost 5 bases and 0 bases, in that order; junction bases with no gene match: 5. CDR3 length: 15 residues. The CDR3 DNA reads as TGTGCCAGCAGCACCAGACAGGGAAGCACAGATACGCAGTATTTT. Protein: CASSTRQGSTDTQYF.

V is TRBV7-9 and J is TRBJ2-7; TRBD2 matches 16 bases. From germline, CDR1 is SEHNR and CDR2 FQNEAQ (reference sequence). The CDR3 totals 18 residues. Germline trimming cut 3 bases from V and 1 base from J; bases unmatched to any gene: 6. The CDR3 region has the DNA TGTGCCAGCAGCTTGGGACTAGCGGGAGGGCCTGGGTCCTACGAGCAGTACTTC. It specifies CASSLGLAGGPGSYEQYF. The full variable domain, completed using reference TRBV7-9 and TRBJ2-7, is DTGVSQNPRHKITKRGQNVTFRCDPISEHNRLYWYRQTLGQGPEFLTYFQNEAQLEKSRLLSDRFSAERPKGSFSTLEIQRTEQGDSAMYLCASSLGLAGGPGSYEQYFGPGTRLTVT.

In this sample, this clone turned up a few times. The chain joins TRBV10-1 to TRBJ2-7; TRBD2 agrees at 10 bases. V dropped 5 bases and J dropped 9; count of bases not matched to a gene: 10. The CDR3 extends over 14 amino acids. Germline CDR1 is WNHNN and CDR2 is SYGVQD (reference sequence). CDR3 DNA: TGCGCCAGCAGTCTCACTAGCGGGACCCGGGGGCAGTACTTC. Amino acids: CASSLTSGTRGQYF.

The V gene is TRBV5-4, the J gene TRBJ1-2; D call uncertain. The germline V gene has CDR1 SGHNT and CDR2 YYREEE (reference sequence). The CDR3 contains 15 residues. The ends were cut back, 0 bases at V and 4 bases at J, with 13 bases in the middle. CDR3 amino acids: CASSLAQMKVYGYTF. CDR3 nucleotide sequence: TGTGCCAGCAGCTTGGCACAGATGAAGGTCTATGGCTACACCTTC.

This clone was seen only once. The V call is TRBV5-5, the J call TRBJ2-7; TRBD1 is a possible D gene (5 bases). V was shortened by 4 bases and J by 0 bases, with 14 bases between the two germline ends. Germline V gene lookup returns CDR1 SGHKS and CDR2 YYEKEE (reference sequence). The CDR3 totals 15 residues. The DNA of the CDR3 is TGTGCCAGCAGCGAAGACAGCATACTCTCCTACGAGCAGTACTTC. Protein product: CASSEDSILSYEQYF. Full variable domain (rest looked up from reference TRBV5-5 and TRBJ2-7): DAGVTQSPTHLIKTRGQQVTLRCSPISGHKSVSWYQQVLGQGPQFIFQYYEKEERGRGNFPDRFSARQFPNYSSELNVNALLLGDSALYLCASSEDSILSYEQYFGPGTRLTVT.

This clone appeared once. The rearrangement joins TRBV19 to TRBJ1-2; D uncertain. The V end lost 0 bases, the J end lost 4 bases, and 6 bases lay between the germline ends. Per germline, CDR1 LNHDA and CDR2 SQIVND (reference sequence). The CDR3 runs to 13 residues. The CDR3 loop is CASSIDNLYGYTF. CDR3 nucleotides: TGTGCCAGTAGTATAGATAACCTCTATGGCTACACCTTC.

DNA for the CDR3: TGCAGCGTTGGACCCACTAGGGAGGGGGGTACGCAGTATTTT. Protein: CSVGPTREGGTQYF. This rearrangement joins TRBV29-1 to TRBJ2-3, with a tentative D call TRBD2 (7 bases). CDR1 is SQVTM, CDR2 ANQGSEA, per germline. V was shortened by 4 bases and J by 8 bases, with 19 bases between the two germline ends. CDR3 size: 14 residues.

Written as DNA, the CDR3 is TGTGCCAGCAGCTTTTCCCGGGACAGACCTAACACTGAAGCTTTCTTT. It translates to CASSFSRDRPNTEAFF. The chain is built from TRBV11-2 and TRBJ1-1; TRBD1 agrees at 7 bases. The ends lost 3 bases at V and 2 bases at J; junction bases unmatched: 9. The germline CDR1 and CDR2 sequences are SGHAT and FQNNGV. This CDR3 spans 16 amino acids.

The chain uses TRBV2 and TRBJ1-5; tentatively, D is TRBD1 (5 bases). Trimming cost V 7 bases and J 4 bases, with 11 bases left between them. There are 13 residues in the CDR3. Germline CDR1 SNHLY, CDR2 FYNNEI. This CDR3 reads CASTQGPNQPQHF. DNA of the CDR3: TGTGCCAGCACTCAGGGCCCAAATCAGCCCCAGCATTTT.

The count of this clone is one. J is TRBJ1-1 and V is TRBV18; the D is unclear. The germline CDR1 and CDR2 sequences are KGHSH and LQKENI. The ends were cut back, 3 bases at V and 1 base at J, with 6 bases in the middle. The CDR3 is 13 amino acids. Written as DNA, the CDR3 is TGTGCCAGCTCACCTTCAGCGAACACTGAAGCTTTCTTT. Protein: CASSPSANTEAFF. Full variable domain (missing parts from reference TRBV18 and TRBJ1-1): NAGVMQNPRHLVRRRGQEARLRCSPMKGHSHVYWYRQLPEEGLKFMVYLQKENIIDESGMPKERFSAEFPKEGPSILRIQQVVRGDSAAYFCASSPSANTEAFFGQGTRLTVV.

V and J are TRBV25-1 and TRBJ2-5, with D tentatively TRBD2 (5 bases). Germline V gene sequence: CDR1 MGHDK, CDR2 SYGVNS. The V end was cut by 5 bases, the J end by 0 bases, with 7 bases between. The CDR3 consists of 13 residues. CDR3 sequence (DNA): TGTGCCAGCAGTAAGGACTACCAAGAGACCCAGTACTTC. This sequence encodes CASSKDYQETQYF.